This TCR beta chain was documented in a study of OX40 agonist ivuxolimab in advanced cancers. Whole-study context: Of mixed ages from about 23 to 79 and averaging roughly 66 years, the group was 65% to 85% male. Partial responses were achieved by three patients: one hepatocellular carcinoma, two cutaneous melanoma. Notes on the study in general: The study found among the lowest clonal expansion in partial responders at 0.1-3.0 mg/kg. There were, on average, more expanded clones in CD8+ T cells than in CD4+.

This clone was seen only once. Its specificity is unknown. Profiling relied on immunoSEQ multiplex PCR, and the TCRdb table lists in-frame clones only, not all of them. There are some 86,000 clones in the sample; about 90% occur only once, and roughly 0.32% lies in the top ten. This CDR3 is 17 amino acids long. Trimming pared 1 base from V and 0 bases from J, leaving 13 bases between. Per germline, CDR1 SGHDT and CDR2 YYEEEE. This clonotype was sampled from an adult with an advanced solid tumor such as melanoma, head and neck, liver or kidney cancer. Sequenced here: CD4+ or CD8+ T cells sorted from blood, sampled in a trial of the OX40 agonist ivuxolimab. V gene TRBV5-6 combines with J gene TRBJ1-4; D is unclear. CDR3 protein: CASSLWWEGTTNEKLFF. CDR3 coding DNA: TGTGCCAGCAGCTTGTGGTGGGAGGGAACAACTAATGAAAAACTGTTTTTT.